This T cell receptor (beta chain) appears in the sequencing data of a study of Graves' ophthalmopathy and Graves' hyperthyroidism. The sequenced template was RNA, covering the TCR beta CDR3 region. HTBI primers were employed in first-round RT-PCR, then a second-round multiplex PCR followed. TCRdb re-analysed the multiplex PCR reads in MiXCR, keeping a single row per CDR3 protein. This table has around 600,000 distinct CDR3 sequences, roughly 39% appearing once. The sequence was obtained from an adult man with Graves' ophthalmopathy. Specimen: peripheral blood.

The CDR3 sequence: CATSSFGGGQEKLFF. CDR3 nucleotides: TGTGCCACCAGCAGCTTTGGCGGGGGCCAGGAAAAACTGTTTTTT. This rearrangement joins TRBV15 to TRBJ1-4, with D possibly matching TRBD1 (6 bases). The germline V gene encodes CDR1 LNHNV and CDR2 YYDKDF (reference sequence). The CDR3 length is 15 residues. Between the trimmed V and J ends, which lost 3 bases and 8 bases, there was a span of 16 bases.